This record covers a single T cell receptor beta chain. Its antigen is unknown. One entry per CDR3 protein results from TCRdb running MiXCR on the 5' RACE reads. The data contain under 400,000 distinct CDR3 sequences, approximately 21% of them seen just once; the ten biggest clones take up around 13%. This record belongs to a study of T-cell memory formation after mild COVID-19. Background on the study: In these data, TCR clusters were largely donor specific.

The germline V gene encodes CDR1 LGHNA and CDR2 YNFKEQ. Trimming stripped 4 bases from V and 7 bases from J, with 23 bases between. The CDR3 has 16 residues. Study observations and caveats: Second-wave clones with a day 37 peak had unconfirmed SARS-CoV-2 specificity. Contracting clones localized mainly to CM and EM when CD4+ and mainly to EMRA when CD8+. A balance of CD4 and CD8 characterized clones contracting day 15 to 85, whereas later expanders leaned CD4+.

The clonotype comes from an adult woman who had mild COVID-19 (a few samples of this study predate the infection). Cell type and time point are not known. The source material was PBMCs or a T cell subset sorted from them (not recorded which). The chain uses TRBV4-2 and TRBJ2-7; D is unresolved. In DNA form, the CDR3 reads TGTGCCAGCAGCCGCACCCAAGAGAGTTCTACTTGGGAGCAGTACTTC. Protein: CASSRTQESSTWEQYF.